These 18 T cell receptor beta chains originate from one sample sequenced in a study of shared clonotypes between healthy human individuals. Sequencing used immunoSEQ multiplex PCR; TCRdb keeps in-frame clones, though not all of them. This table holds about 2.4 million clones, approximately 93% found once. Material: naive CD4+ T cells from PBMCs. Subset of the sample: CD45RA+ positively selected. These receptors originate from a man aged 18 to 30 in good health. Some clones in this sample may be carry-over from other donors' samples.

The chain is built from TRBV11-2 and TRBJ1-5, with D perhaps TRBD1 (6 bases). Germline lookup yields CDR1 SGHAT and CDR2 FQNNGV. CDR3 size: 18 residues. V was trimmed by 4 bases and J by 0 bases, leaving 19 bases between them. The DNA for the CDR3 is TGTGCCAGCAGCTCAACCCCTCCTTTGGGGGCTAGCAATCAGCCCCAGCATTTT. As protein: CASSSTPPLGASNQPQHF.

This chain uses TRBV5-4 with TRBJ2-6; 9 bases agree with TRBD1. Germline CDR1 and CDR2: SGHNT and YYREEE (reference sequence). V gave up 4 bases and J gave up 3 bases; unmatched junction bases: 8. The CDR3 is 17 residues long. The CDR3: CASSPQQGAHGANVLTF. The CDR3 nucleotides are TGTGCCAGCAGCCCTCAACAGGGGGCGCATGGGGCCAACGTCCTGACTTTC.

This sequence joins TRBV5-1 and TRBJ2-5; 9 nucleotides agree with TRBD2. Trimming removed 0 bases from V and 5 bases from J; junction bases left unmatched: 8. The germline gives CDR1 SGHRS, CDR2 YFSETQ. The CDR3 covers 16 residues. The CDR3: CASSLEGGRAGETQYF. For the CDR3, the DNA is TGCGCCAGCAGCTTGGAGGGCGGGAGGGCTGGCGAGACCCAGTACTTC.

The rearrangement joins TRBV29-1 to TRBJ2-1; tentative D call: TRBD2 (7 bases). The CDR3 loop spans 15 amino acids. V was trimmed by 4 bases and J by 4 bases, leaving 17 bases between them. The germline CDR1 and CDR2 sequences are SQVTM and ANQGSEA. CDR3 in amino acids: CSVVGFRGAYNEQFF. The CDR3 DNA follows: TGCAGCGTTGTTGGTTTCCGGGGGGCGTACAATGAGCAGTTCTTC.

Concerning this clone itself: This CDR3 is also generated by other DNA sequences in the sample. This chain uses TRBV6-1 with TRBJ1-5; unclear D gene. The CDR3 is 12 residues long. With 5 bases removed from V and 2 bases from J, the gap between germline ends came to 4 bases. Germline V gene data show CDR1 as MNHNS and CDR2 as SASEGT. The CDR3 here is CASSRGNQPQHF. The CDR3, as DNA: TGTGCCAGCAGTCGGGGCAATCAGCCCCAGCATTTT.

The chain uses TRBV6-4 and TRBJ1-2, with 8 bases identical to TRBD1. The J segment lost 4 bases and the V segment lost 6 bases, leaving 7 bases of the junction unmatched. The CDR3 totals 14 residues. From germline, CDR1 is MRHNA and CDR2 SNTAGT. CDR3 bases: TGTGCCAGCAGGGGACAGGTTTCCTTCTATGGCTACACCTTC. This gives the protein CASRGQVSFYGYTF.

The V gene is TRBV5-6, the J gene TRBJ1-2; 7 bases agree with TRBD1. The CDR3 consists of 14 residues. Unmatched junction bases numbered 2, after V lost 1 base and J lost 2 bases. CDR1 is SGHDT, CDR2 YYEEEE, per germline. Written as DNA, the CDR3 is TGTGCCAGCAGCTTGACGACAGGGAACTATGGCTACACCTTC. Protein product: CASSLTTGNYGYTF.

This clone was detected only once. The same CDR3 arises from other DNA sequences in this sample as well. The chain uses TRBV28 and TRBJ1-2; 11 nucleotides agree with TRBD1. The V segment lost 1 base and the J segment 6 bases; nucleotides outside the gene matches: 4. From germline, CDR1 is MDHEN and CDR2 SYDVKM. The CDR3 loop spans 15 amino acids. As DNA, the CDR3 is TGTGCCAGCAGTTTATCGGGACAGGGGGTTAATGGCTACACCTTC. Encoded protein: CASSLSGQGVNGYTF.

Concerning this clone: At the DNA level, this CDR3 is encoded by other sequences in the same sample as well. The chain carries TRBV7-3 and TRBJ2-7; 9 bases match TRBD1. Germline V lookup: CDR1 SGHTA, CDR2 FQGTGA. V was pared by 0 bases and J by 1 base, with 1 base of the junction left unmatched. CDR3 size: 15 residues. CDR3 in amino acids: CASSLTGQGSYEQYF. The CDR3, as DNA: TGTGCCAGCAGCTTAACGGGACAGGGATCCTACGAGCAGTACTTC.

This sequence joins TRBV5-1 and TRBJ2-7, with a tentative D call TRBD2 (5 bases). Deletions cut 0 bases from V and 5 bases from J, with 9 bases between. Germline CDR1 SGHRS, CDR2 YFSETQ. The CDR3 runs 13 residues. The CDR3 region has the DNA TGCGCCAGCAGCTTGGAGGAGACTAACGAGCAGTACTTC. Protein: CASSLEETNEQYF.

Note on this clone: The sample carries other DNA sequences with the same CDR3. The chain links TRBV7-2 to TRBJ2-1; tentative D call: TRBD2 (6 bases). V was trimmed by 1 base and J by 4 bases, leaving 11 bases between them. Germline V lookup: CDR1 SGHTA, CDR2 FQGNSA. The CDR3 has 15 amino acids. DNA for the CDR3: TGTGCCAGCAGCTTAGATAGGGACTCTTACAATGAGCAGTTCTTC. It codes for CASSLDRDSYNEQFF.

This clone is a singleton in its sample. The same CDR3 also results from other DNA sequences found in this sample. The chain employs TRBV7-9 and TRBJ2-7, with 9 bases that match TRBD2. The CDR3 length is 14 residues. V dropped 5 bases and J dropped 0; count of bases not matched to a gene: 2. CDR1 and CDR2 from the germline V gene are SEHNR and FQNEAQ (reference sequence). This chain's CDR3 is CASSLSGSSYEQYF. CDR3 sequence (DNA): TGTGCCAGCAGCCTTAGCGGGAGCTCCTACGAGCAGTACTTC.

This clone was seen only once. The chain combines TRBV28 with TRBJ2-7; TRBD1 might be the D (6 bases). The V and J ends lost 11 bases and 5 bases respectively, with 13 bases between them. This CDR3 has 11 residues. Germline V gives CDR1 MDHEN, CDR2 SYDVKM. The chain's CDR3 is CAAGRGHEQYF. DNA of the CDR3: TGTGCCGCGGGCAGGGGCCACGAGCAGTACTTC. Filled out from reference TRBV28 and TRBJ2-7, the complete variable domain reads DVKVTQSSRYLVKRTGEKVFLECVQDMDHENMFWYRQDPGLGLRLIYFSYDVKMKEKGDIPEGYSVSREKKERFSLILESASTNQTSMYLCAAGRGHEQYFGPGTRLTVT.

The V call is TRBV19, the J call TRBJ1-3; maybe TRBD1 (6 bases). Trimming shortened V by 10 bases and J by 0 bases, and 16 bases separated the two germline ends. CDR1 is LNHDA and CDR2 is SQIVND in the germline V gene (reference sequence). CDR3 size: 15 residues. The CDR3 loop is CATQPTGTSGNTIYF. The DNA of the CDR3 is TGTGCCACACAGCCGACAGGTACCTCTGGAAACACCATATATTTT.

V usage is TRBV18 and J usage is TRBJ1-5; TRBD1 might be the D (5 bases). CDR3 size: 16 residues. CDR1 and CDR2 from the germline V gene are KGHSH and LQKENI. V gave up 4 bases and J gave up 0 bases, with 13 bases separating them. CDR3 loop: CASSLGGDYSNQPQHF. The CDR3 DNA is TGTGCCAGCTCACTTGGGGGGGATTATAGCAATCAGCCCCAGCATTTT. The full variable domain, completed using reference TRBV18 and TRBJ1-5, is NAGVMQNPRHLVRRRGQEARLRCSPMKGHSHVYWYRQLPEEGLKFMVYLQKENIIDESGMPKERFSAEFPKEGPSILRIQQVVRGDSAAYFCASSLGGDYSNQPQHFGDGTRLSIL.

This chain links TRBV11-2 with TRBJ1-3, with D tentatively TRBD1 (5 bases). From germline, CDR1 is SGHAT and CDR2 FQNNGV. Trimming stripped 4 bases from V and 0 bases from J, with 22 bases between. This CDR3 region has 19 residues. CDR3 sequence: CASSSRGHWAVRSGNTIYF. CDR3 DNA: TGTGCCAGCAGCTCTCGCGGACACTGGGCCGTTCGCTCTGGAAACACCATATATTTT.

The rearrangement links TRBV6-5 to TRBJ1-6; 8 positions match TRBD1. Looked up from germline, CDR1 is MNHEY and CDR2 is SVGAGI. After removal of 3 bases from V and 8 bases from J, the junction contained 6 bases not matched to a gene. The CDR3 sequence is 15 residues long. The CDR3 DNA follows: TGTGCCAGCAGTTATTGGGCAGGGGGCGATTCACCCCTCCACTTT. It specifies CASSYWAGGDSPLHF.

This clone came up once. The chain carries TRBV7-9 and TRBJ1-1, with D tentatively TRBD1 (6 bases). Germline CDR1 SEHNR, CDR2 FQNEAQ (reference sequence). This CDR3 comprises 17 residues. V shed 5 bases and J shed 1 base, with 20 bases lying between them. CDR3: CASSPRLTEQGNTEAFF. CDR3 bases: TGTGCCAGCAGCCCCAGATTAACCGAACAGGGGAACACTGAAGCTTTCTTT.